The following is a T cell receptor beta chain sequence with its context. The data were obtained in a study of T cell responses to AZD1222 COVID-19 vaccine. The germline CDR1 and CDR2 sequences are MNHEY and SMNVEV (reference sequence). V shed 6 bases, J shed 5 bases, and the junction held 11 bases outside the gene matches. This CDR3 contains 16 residues. Profiled with immunoSEQ multiplex PCR; TCRdb holds only in-frame clones, not every one. The sample lists some 130,000 clones; approximately 90% were seen once. This rearrangement joins TRBV27 to TRBJ2-2, with TRBD2 identical over 8 bases. This TCR was sampled from an adult in good health. Sequenced here: peripheral blood, sampled on day 0 of AZD1222 vaccination. CDR3 sequence reads: CASRARASGLTGELFF. CDR3 coding DNA: TGTGCCAGCAGGGCTAGGGCTAGCGGGTTGACCGGGGAGCTGTTTTTT.